The T cell receptor (beta chain) under discussion was sequenced for a study of CD4 T cells in relation to SARS-CoV-2 and coronaviruses. The unexposed donors gave CD4+ T cells in about 2010-2019, prior to COVID-19. The CDR3 has 12 amino acids. V gave up 3 bases and J gave up 7 bases, with 9 bases separating them. CDR1 and CDR2 from the germline V gene are SGDLS and YYNGEE. Using immunoSEQ multiplex PCR, the repertoire was profiled, and TCRdb retains in-frame clones only, with some absent. This table holds about 68,000 clones, more than 80% found once. This chain uses TRBV9 with TRBJ2-3, with D perhaps TRBD2 (6 bases). The sequenced sample consisted of naive CD4+ T cells from PBMCs. The subset was: naive CD4+ T cells isolated by negative enrichment. This TCR was recovered from a human donor in good health. In DNA, the CDR3 is TGTGCCAGCAGCGCTCGGGGGTATACGCAGTATTTT. Translating it yields CASSARGYTQYF.